Described below is a single TCR beta chain sequence and its context. Germline V gene lookup returns CDR1 SNHLY and CDR2 FYNNEI. The CDR3 consists of 15 residues. V lost 2 bases and J lost 4; bases outside the gene matches: 4. PCR amplification relied on 60 Vbeta primers (plus 13 Jbeta primers). Assay used: immunoSEQ multiplex PCR; TCRdb lists only in-frame clones, some missing. The repertoire holds some 200,000 clones, 70% seen once, with about 3% in the top ten. This sample was included in a study of cytomegalovirus exposure and HLA in healthy donors. This chain links TRBV2 with TRBJ2-1; 8 nucleotides line up with TRBD2. Source material: PBMCs. The TCR sequence derives from a man between 35 and 55 years old in good health and CMV-seropositive. This CDR3 reads CASSEMSGGYNEQFF. The CDR3 DNA reads TGTGCCAGCAGTGAAATGAGCGGGGGTTACAATGAGCAGTTCTTC.